These 2 T cell receptor beta chains originate from one sample sequenced in a study of neoadjuvant anti-PD-1 for oral cavity cancer (TCRdb year 2021). This specimen's time point label, interpreted: before neoadjuvant nivolumab. The library was produced with the immunoSEQ multiplex PCR assay. Here the immuneACCESS table is served through TCRdb, limited to in-frame sequences with V and J called. Missing clones are a known gap in these copies; in checked studies unresolved V genes cover under half, and the rest lacks a known reason. In all, the sample holds around 13,000 clones, and roughly 69% of those were seen once. The ten biggest clones cover around 2% of the sample. The sample was PBMCs, taken before nivolumab (anti-PD-1) treatment. The receptors come from a person aged 40 to 85 with oral cavity squamous cell carcinoma.

The J gene is TRBJ1-6, the V gene TRBV5-6; D is ambiguous. Germline V gives CDR1 SGHDT, CDR2 YYEEEE. The V end was cut by 6 bases, the J end by 7 bases, with 17 bases between. The CDR3 contains 15 residues. CDR3 region: CASNPEGSGNSPLHF. The CDR3 coding sequence is TGTGCCAGCAACCCGGAGGGATCTGGCAATTCACCCCTCCACTTT.

The V call is TRBV7-2, the J call TRBJ2-1; D not certain. Germline V CDR1 and CDR2: SGHTA, FQGNSA. The CDR3 runs to 13 residues. V lost 1 base to trimming and J lost 8 bases, with 9 bases between them. The CDR3 DNA reads TGTGCCAGCAGCTTAGGAAGGGTCGATGAGCAGTTCTTC. Translating it yields CASSLGRVDEQFF.